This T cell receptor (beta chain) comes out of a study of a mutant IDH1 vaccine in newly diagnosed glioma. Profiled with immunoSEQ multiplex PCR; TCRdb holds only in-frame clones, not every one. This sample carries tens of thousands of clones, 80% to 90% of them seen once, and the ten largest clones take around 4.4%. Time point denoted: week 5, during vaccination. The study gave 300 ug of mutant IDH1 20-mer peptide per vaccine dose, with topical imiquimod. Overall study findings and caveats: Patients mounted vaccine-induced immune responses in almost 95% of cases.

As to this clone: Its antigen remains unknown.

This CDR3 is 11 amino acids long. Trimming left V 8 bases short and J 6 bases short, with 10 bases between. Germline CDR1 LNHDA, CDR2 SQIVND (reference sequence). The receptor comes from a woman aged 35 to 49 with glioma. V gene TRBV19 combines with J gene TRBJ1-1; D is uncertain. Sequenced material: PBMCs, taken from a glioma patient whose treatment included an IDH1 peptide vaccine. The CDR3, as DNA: TGTGCCAGTGGAGCTCGCCCTGAAGCTTTCTTT. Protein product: CASGARPEAFF.